This T cell receptor (beta chain) was recovered during a study of blood T cell repertoires in COVID-19. Study in general: Researchers got acute and convalescent COVID-19 samples from the United States, Italy and Spain. In each case, the material was cDNA or gDNA derived from T cells, B-cell-depleted T cells, or PBMCs.

As handled by the study authors: Amplification from reference gene primers served as the basis for estimated nucleated cell counts. Libraries were prepared by immunoSEQ multiplex PCR; TCRdb keeps only in-frame clonotypes and omits some of them. D and trimming come from the DNA, and the V and J calls and clone size come from that table. The repertoire holds 150,000 to 200,000 clones, with 90% as singletons. The sequenced material came from peripheral blood. The TCR comes from a man aged 50-60 years with acute or convalescent COVID-19.

DNA for the CDR3: TGCAGTGCTCGTACAGGGTGGGAGCAGTTCTTC. Translation gives CSARTGWEQFF. This chain connects TRBV20-1 to TRBJ2-1, with a tentative D call TRBD1 (6 bases). The CDR3 loop spans 11 amino acids. V lost 5 bases to trimming and J lost 10 bases, with 12 bases between them. Germline CDR1 is DFQATT and CDR2 is SNEGSKA (reference sequence).